These 24 T cell receptor beta chains were all obtained from the same sample, sequenced in a study of memory CD4+ T cells and cytomegalovirus serostatus. Measured with immunoSEQ multiplex PCR; TCRdb has only the in-frame clones, and not every one. The table has 56,000 or so clones, 80% seen once. Single viable CD3+CD4+CD8-CD45RO+ cells were sorted as the memory CD4+ T cells. The sequencing input was memory CD4+ T cells from blood. These receptors were collected from an adult in good health and CMV-seronegative. Some clones in this sample may be carry-over from other donors' samples.

The chain employs TRBV5-1 and TRBJ2-7; no clear D. This CDR3 comprises 15 residues. V shed 5 bases and J shed 3 bases, with 18 bases lying between them. From germline, CDR1 is SGHRS and CDR2 YFSETQ. This chain's CDR3 is CASSFGGVGVYEQYF. The CDR3 coding sequence is TGCGCCAGCAGTTTCGGTGGAGTTGGGGTCTACGAGCAGTACTTC.

The rearrangement joins TRBV30 to TRBJ1-4; D may be TRBD1 (5 bases). This CDR3 is built from 15 residues. Trimming cost V 4 bases and J 7 bases, with 19 bases left between them. CDR1 is GTSNPN and CDR2 is SVGIG in the germline V gene (reference sequence). The CDR3 loop reads CAWTPQGGGSEKLFF. CDR3 coding DNA: TGTGCCTGGACTCCTCAGGGTGGTGGTAGTGAAAAACTGTTTTTT.

The J gene is TRBJ2-7, the V gene TRBV5-1, with D perhaps matching TRBD1 (6 bases). With 4 bases removed from V and 2 bases from J, the gap between germline ends came to 19 bases. The CDR3 length is 16 residues. In germline, CDR1 is SGHRS, CDR2 YFSETQ. This CDR3 reads CASSPVPQGSAYEQYF. The CDR3 DNA reads as TGCGCCAGCAGCCCGGTGCCCCAGGGGTCGGCCTACGAGCAGTACTTC.

The chain recombines TRBV6-5 with TRBJ1-4; no clear D gene. This CDR3 contains 16 residues. CDR1 is MNHEY and CDR2 is SVGAGI in the germline V gene. The ends were cut back, 0 bases at V and 3 bases at J, with 11 bases in the middle. DNA of the CDR3: TGTGCCAGCAGTTACTCGGGTGCGACGGCTAATGAAAAACTGTTTTTT. This gives the protein CASSYSGATANEKLFF.

This clone was picked up a small number of times. The V call is TRBV30, the J call TRBJ1-2; D is possibly TRBD1 (6 bases). Germline V lookup: CDR1 GTSNPN, CDR2 SVGIG (reference sequence). V dropped 1 base and J dropped 4 bases, with 10 bases sitting between them. The CDR3 spans 13 residues. CDR3 amino acids: CAWSAQTGYGYTF. The CDR3 region has the DNA TGTGCCTGGAGTGCCCAGACAGGCTATGGCTACACCTTC.

V is TRBV28 and J is TRBJ2-1, with a tentative D call TRBD2 (5 bases). Germline CDR1 reads MDHEN; CDR2 reads SYDVKM. This CDR3 is built from 13 residues. Trimming left V 6 bases short and J 9 bases short, with 15 bases between. As DNA, the CDR3 is TGTGCCAGCAGCCGGTCACTAGGCCTTGAGCAGTTCTTC. As protein: CASSRSLGLEQFF. Drawing the rest from reference TRBV28 and TRBJ2-1, the complete variable domain is DVKVTQSSRYLVKRTGEKVFLECVQDMDHENMFWYRQDPGLGLRLIYFSYDVKMKEKGDIPEGYSVSREKKERFSLILESASTNQTSMYLCASSRSLGLEQFFGPGTRLTVL.

The chain employs TRBV28 and TRBJ2-7; D is uncertain. The CDR3 runs to 14 residues. The germline gives CDR1 MDHEN, CDR2 SYDVKM. V was trimmed by 4 bases and J by 3 bases, leaving 13 bases between them. The chain's CDR3 is CASSSRRGRYEQYF. CDR3 DNA sequence: TGTGCCAGCAGTTCCCGGCGAGGCCGCTACGAGCAGTACTTC. The complete variable domain, with remaining parts taken from reference TRBV28 and TRBJ2-7, reads DVKVTQSSRYLVKRTGEKVFLECVQDMDHENMFWYRQDPGLGLRLIYFSYDVKMKEKGDIPEGYSVSREKKERFSLILESASTNQTSMYLCASSSRRGRYEQYFGPGTRLTVT.

The J gene is TRBJ1-4, the V gene TRBV11-2, with TRBD1 as a possible D gene (5 bases). The V gene's germline CDR1 is SGHAT and CDR2 FQNNGV. CDR3 length: 14 residues. Trimming removed 3 bases at V and 6 bases at J, with 11 bases between. CDR3 in amino acids: CASSFARADEKLFF. In nucleotides, the CDR3 is TGTGCCAGCAGCTTTGCCAGGGCGGATGAAAAACTGTTTTTT.

CDR3 sequence: CASSPRVTSSTDTQYF. Here the CDR3 DNA reads TGTGCCAGCAGCCCCCGGGTGACCTCTAGCACAGATACGCAGTATTTT. V gene TRBV7-9 combines with J gene TRBJ2-3, with D unclear. Germline V gives CDR1 SEHNR, CDR2 FQNEAQ (reference sequence). This CDR3 is built from 16 residues. V lost 5 bases and J 0 bases, leaving 15 bases between the germline ends.

The genes are TRBV5-1 and TRBJ1-2, with 7 bases aligning to TRBD1. The CDR3 loop spans 15 amino acids. From germline, CDR1 is SGHRS and CDR2 YFSETQ. V lost 0 bases and J lost 5; bases outside the gene matches: 7. In nucleotides, the CDR3 is TGCGCCAGCAGCTTGGACAGGGGCTCTCCTTATGGCTACACCTTC. It encodes CASSLDRGSPYGYTF.

The gene calls are TRBV18 and TRBJ2-7, with no clear D. Trimming took off 4 bases at V and 6 bases at J, with 10 bases between the two ends. The CDR3 runs to 12 residues. Germline V gives CDR1 KGHSH, CDR2 LQKENI. CDR3 bases: TGTGCCAGCTCACAGGGTTACTCCGAGCAGTACTTC. This gives the protein CASSQGYSEQYF.

The chain combines TRBV6-6 with TRBJ2-5; D could derive from TRBD1 or TRBD2 (5 bases each). This CDR3 region has 16 residues. Trimming shortened V by 5 bases and J by 7 bases, and 23 bases separated the two germline ends. Germline lookup yields CDR1 MNHNY and CDR2 SVGAGI (reference sequence). The CDR3 sequence is CASSPPGPTASGTQYF. DNA for the CDR3: TGTGCCAGCAGTCCACCGGGACCAACCGCGAGCGGGACCCAGTACTTC.

This clone has a handful of counts. J is TRBJ2-4 and V is TRBV6-1; D may be TRBD1 or TRBD2 (5 bases each). Looked up from germline, CDR1 is MNHNS and CDR2 is SASEGT. V was trimmed by 3 bases and J by 3 bases, leaving 12 bases between them. The CDR3 spans 15 residues. The CDR3 nucleotides read TGTGCCAGCAGTGAGGACGGGGCCGACAAAAACATTCAGTACTTC. Its protein is CASSEDGADKNIQYF.

Remarks on this clone: The junction departs from germline at one end; a sequencing error may be responsible. The chain recombines TRBV7-7 with TRBJ2-5; D is undetermined. Germline lookup yields CDR1 SSHAT and CDR2 FNYEAQ (reference sequence). The length of the CDR3 is 13 residues. The CDR3 protein is CASSLGSQETQYF. CDR3 bases: TGTGCTAGCAGCTTAGGCTCCCAAGAGACCCAGTACTTC.

Only a few counts were recorded for this clone. The chain combines TRBV4-1 with TRBJ2-1, with a tentative D call TRBD1 (6 bases). Germline CDR1 MGHRA, CDR2 YSYEKL. V was shortened by 1 base and J by 8 bases, with 15 bases between the two germline ends. This CDR3 contains 15 residues. As DNA, the CDR3 is TGCGCCAGCAGCCAAGCCGGATGGGGGCTCGATGAGCAGTTCTTC. Translation: CASSQAGWGLDEQFF.

This rearrangement joins TRBV10-3 to TRBJ1-4; 7 positions match TRBD1. V lost 6 bases, J lost 5 bases, and 21 bases stayed unmatched. Germline loops: CDR1 ENHRY, CDR2 SYGVKD. The CDR3 extends over 19 amino acids. The CDR3 protein is CAISPIAGTAKEPNEKLFF. In DNA form, the CDR3 reads TGTGCCATCAGCCCAATTGCGGGGACAGCGAAGGAACCGAATGAAAAACTGTTTTTT.

The genes are TRBV19 and TRBJ1-5; 9 nucleotides agree with TRBD1. This CDR3 is built from 19 residues. CDR1 LNHDA and CDR2 SQIVND come from the germline V gene (reference sequence). The V gene end was trimmed by 5 bases and the J gene end by 0 bases; junction bases not matched to a gene: 14. CDR3 amino acids: CASSFGADRGLDSNQPQHF. As DNA, the CDR3 is TGTGCCAGTAGTTTCGGCGCGGACAGGGGTTTGGATAGCAATCAGCCCCAGCATTTT.

This clone was detected a few times. This chain links TRBV10-2 with TRBJ2-1; D perhaps matches TRBD2 (6 bases). The V end was cut by 4 bases, the J end by 4 bases, with 14 bases between. Germline-derived CDR1 and CDR2 are WSHSY and SAAADI. There are 15 residues in the CDR3. The CDR3 nucleotides are TGCGCCAGCAGTGTAACTAGCCCTGAGTACAATGAGCAGTTCTTC. It encodes CASSVTSPEYNEQFF.

The count of this clone is one. This rearrangement joins TRBV4-3 to TRBJ2-1; 7 bases are a match to TRBD1. CDR1 and CDR2 from the germline V gene are LGHNA and YSLEER. The V segment lost 4 bases and the J segment 8 bases; nucleotides outside the gene matches: 5. The CDR3 covers 13 residues. The CDR3 here is CASSLRQGYEQFF. The CDR3 coding sequence is TGCGCCAGCAGCCTTCGACAGGGCTATGAGCAGTTCTTC.

The V gene is TRBV28, the J gene TRBJ2-3, with a weak D call TRBD2 (5 bases). The CDR3 runs to 16 residues. Germline CDR1 MDHEN, CDR2 SYDVKM. Trimming pared 4 bases from V and 1 base from J, leaving 15 bases between. As DNA, the CDR3 is TGTGCCAGCAGTTCTGCGGGTCACCGAGGCACAGATACGCAGTATTTT. Translation gives CASSSAGHRGTDTQYF.

CDR3 loop: CASSWLAGGSYEQYF. The CDR3 bases are TGTGCCAGCAGTTGGTTGGCGGGAGGCTCCTACGAGCAGTACTTC. The chain combines TRBV6-5 with TRBJ2-7, with TRBD2 matching 8 bases. This CDR3 region has 15 residues. The germline V gene has CDR1 MNHEY and CDR2 SVGAGI. V lost 4 bases to trimming and J lost 0 bases; unmatched junction nucleotides: 5.

The chain has TRBV7-9 and TRBJ2-1, with 7 bases fitting TRBD2. V dropped 2 bases and J dropped 9; count of bases not matched to a gene: 16. CDR1 is SEHNR and CDR2 is FQNEAQ in the germline V gene (reference sequence). The CDR3 is 17 amino acids. Here the CDR3 DNA reads TGTGCCAGCAGCTTACCGTTAAAGGCGGGAGTTTTGCGTGAGCAGTTCTTC. Translating it yields CASSLPLKAGVLREQFF.

The chain has TRBV7-9 and TRBJ1-4; perhaps TRBD1 as D (5 bases). V lost 0 bases and J 8 bases, leaving 13 bases between the germline ends. The CDR3 contains 15 residues. Germline CDR1 and CDR2: SEHNR and FQNEAQ (reference sequence). CDR3 protein: CASSLAAPWGEKLFF. The CDR3 region has the DNA TGTGCCAGCAGCTTAGCCGCCCCATGGGGGGAAAAACTGTTTTTT.

The V and J genes are TRBV14 and TRBJ2-7; maybe TRBD1 (6 bases). V was pared by 4 bases and J by 7 bases, with 8 bases between. This CDR3 spans 11 amino acids. The germline CDR1 and CDR2 sequences are SGHDN and FVKESK. The CDR3 spells CASSLQGEQYF. CDR3 nucleotide sequence: TGTGCCAGCAGCCTCCAGGGGGAGCAGTACTTC.